A single count supports the clone carrying this T cell receptor (beta chain). The target antigen is unknown. This entry belongs to a study of T cell responses to AZD1222 COVID-19 vaccine. Generated by immunoSEQ multiplex PCR, the TCRdb table keeps only in-frame clones and is missing some. The sample records around 180,000 clones, 75% to 95% being singletons. Study conclusions and caveats: The peak T cell response came first, and repertoires were sampled only after it. Nearly half of spike-specific TCRs reportedly target variant regions that are unmutated in the B.1.351 and B.1.1.7 variants. White British ancestry dominated among donors, who included more females, and clonal diversity was possibly underestimated.

CDR3 length: 14 amino acids. V lost 3 bases and J lost 5, with 13 bases in between. Germline V gene data show CDR1 as LGHNA and CDR2 as YNFKEQ. The J gene is TRBJ1-2, the V gene TRBV4-2; D perhaps matches TRBD1 (6 bases). The TCR was taken from an adult in good health. Sequenced here: peripheral blood, sampled on day 0 of AZD1222 vaccination. CDR3 nucleotide sequence: TGTGCCAGCAGCCACCGGGACACCGTATATGGCTACACCTTC. Encoded protein: CASSHRDTVYGYTF.